Following are 27 T cell receptor beta chains from one sample sequenced in a study of CD8+CD57+ T cells in acquired aplastic anemia listed by TCRdb under 2018. Sequencing was performed on an Illumina HiSeq 2000. Profiling of TCR beta VDJ combinations and CDR3 sequences used genomic DNA as the template. TCRdb cleaned the public reads at Q25 with fastp, built clones with MiXCR and kept in-frame beta chains. Identical CDR3 proteins give one entry, which carries the most common genes and DNA. Counted in this sample were 300,000 or so distinct CDR3 sequences; approximately 56% of them appeared once. The leading ten clones occupy roughly 8% of the sample. Sequences were obtained from sorted CD4+, CD8+, or CD8+CD57+ T cells (not recorded which) from PBMCs. All receptors come from a human donor with severe aplastic anemia or a healthy control (not recorded which).

This clonotype was seen many times. The chain links TRBV19 to TRBJ2-5; no clear D gene. Trimming stripped 4 bases from V and 5 bases from J, with 17 bases between. The germline V gene has CDR1 LNHDA and CDR2 SQIVND (reference sequence). The length of the CDR3 is 15 residues. CDR3 protein: CASSTVRLGRETQYF. In nucleotides, the CDR3 is TGTGCCAGTAGTACTGTAAGACTCGGGCGGGAGACCCAGTACTTC.

This clonotype was seen a few times. The rearrangement joins TRBV29-1 to TRBJ2-2; 9 positions match TRBD2. The CDR3 extends over 14 amino acids. Germline V gives CDR1 SQVTM, CDR2 ANQGSEA. The trim removed 4 bases at V and 5 bases at J, leaving 5 bases unmatched. In nucleotides, the CDR3 is TGCAGCGTTGCCAGCGGGGGGAATACCGGGGAGCTGTTTTTT. This sequence encodes CSVASGGNTGELFF.

V is TRBV24-1 and J is TRBJ2-1; 8 nucleotides line up with TRBD1. From germline, CDR1 is KGHDR and CDR2 SFDVKD. With V trimmed by 3 bases and J by 2 bases, 2 bases remained unmatched. CDR3 length equals 15 residues. CDR3 DNA sequence: TGTGCCACCAGTGATCCAGGGGGCCCCTACAATGAGCAGTTCTTC. Protein: CATSDPGGPYNEQFF.

The chain couples TRBV20-1 to TRBJ1-2, with 11 positions matching TRBD1. Looked up from germline, CDR1 is DFQATT and CDR2 is SNEGSKA (reference sequence). The CDR3 totals 15 residues. Unmatched junction bases numbered 8, after V lost 0 bases and J lost 8 bases. The CDR3 bases are TGCAGTGCTAGAGACTTAGGACAGGGGGCGCCGGGCTACACCTTC. This translates into CSARDLGQGAPGYTF.

In this sample, this clonotype turned up many times. The gene calls are TRBV9 and TRBJ2-3; possibly TRBD2 for D (6 bases). Germline values: CDR1 SGDLS, CDR2 YYNGEE. V lost 4 bases, J lost 2 bases, and 20 bases lay in between. The CDR3 covers 17 residues. This CDR3 reads CASSYYVGGVLTDTQYF. For the CDR3, the DNA is TGTGCCAGCAGCTATTATGTGGGCGGGGTACTCACAGATACGCAGTATTTT.

In the case of this clonotype: The junction differs from germline at one of its ends, possibly a read error. The rearrangement links TRBV7-3 to TRBJ2-1, with a weak D call TRBD1 (5 bases). The CDR3 loop spans 13 amino acids. Germline assignment: CDR1 SGHTA and CDR2 FQGTGA. The CDR3: CASSLQDYNEQFF. CDR3 sequence (DNA): TGCGCCAGCAGCTTACAGGACTACAATGAGCAGTTCTTC.

The chain combines TRBV2 with TRBJ2-2, with 15 bases fitting TRBD2. Germline CDR1 SNHLY, CDR2 FYNNEI. Trimming removed 6 bases from V and 7 bases from J; junction bases left unmatched: 12. The CDR3 runs 18 residues. The CDR3, as DNA: TGTGCCAGCAGCCCACTGGGACTAGCGGGAGGATTAAACGGGGAGCTGTTTTTT. This encodes CASSPLGLAGGLNGELFF.

Only one count was recorded for this clonotype. The V call is TRBV10-3, the J call TRBJ2-7, with D possibly matching TRBD1 (5 bases). The length of the CDR3 is 11 residues. V lost 3 bases, J lost 12 bases, and 12 bases lay in between. Germline loops: CDR1 ENHRY, CDR2 SYGVKD. This CDR3 is CAISDGQGVYF. CDR3 bases: TGTGCCATCAGTGATGGGCAGGGCGTGTACTTC.

V gene TRBV20-1 combines with J gene TRBJ2-7, with 7 positions matching TRBD1. From germline, CDR1 is DFQATT and CDR2 SNEGSKA (reference sequence). The J segment lost 0 bases and the V segment lost 4 bases, leaving 6 bases of the junction unmatched. The CDR3 is 14 residues long. The CDR3 DNA is TGCAGTGCTACATCCCGGGACAGCTCCTACGAGCAGTACTTC. Translation: CSATSRDSSYEQYF.

This chain connects TRBV20-1 to TRBJ2-3; 7 nucleotides align to TRBD2. The CDR3 covers 16 residues. Germline CDR1 and CDR2: DFQATT and SNEGSKA (reference sequence). With V trimmed by 0 bases and J by 0 bases, 6 bases remained unmatched. The CDR3 nucleotides are TGCAGTGCTAGAGACTGGCGGGAGACGAGCACAGATACGCAGTATTTT. It translates to CSARDWRETSTDTQYF.

This chain links TRBV12-3 or TRBV12-4 with TRBJ2-3; tentatively, D is TRBD1 (6 bases). The CDR3 is 15 amino acids. V shed 2 bases and J shed 6 bases, with 15 bases lying between them. DNA for the CDR3: TGTGCCAGCAGTTTAATGGGACAAACTGGGGATACGCAGTATTTT. Its translation: CASSLMGQTGDTQYF.

With respect to this clonotype: This CDR3 is missing its conserved last phenylalanine or tryptophan, likely due to a read error. V is TRBV7-9 and J is TRBJ2-2; D is perhaps TRBD2 (6 bases). The germline V gene encodes CDR1 SEHNR and CDR2 FQNEAQ (reference sequence). This CDR3 has 15 residues. Between the trimmed V and J ends, which lost 0 bases and 4 bases, there was a span of 9 bases. The CDR3 spells CASSLAGGRTGELFL. CDR3 nucleotide sequence: TGTGCCAGCAGCTTAGCGGGGGGACGCACCGGGGAGCTGTTTCTT.

V usage is TRBV5-1 and J usage is TRBJ2-1; D remains unclear. The length of the CDR3 is 12 residues. Germline CDR1 is SGHRS and CDR2 is YFSETQ. V was cut by 4 bases and J by 7 bases, with 9 bases left in between. The CDR3 bases are TGCGCCAGCAGCATAGCTGGTAATGAGCAGTTCTTC. It yields the protein CASSIAGNEQFF.

The rearrangement links TRBV6-4 to TRBJ2-7, with 13 bases lining up with TRBD2. The trim removed 10 bases at V and 4 bases at J, leaving 4 bases unmatched. Per the germline V gene, CDR1 is MRHNA and CDR2 is SNTAGT. CDR3 length equals 13 residues. CDR3 amino acids: CAIRTSGSYEQYF. The CDR3 DNA is TGTGCCATAAGGACTAGCGGGAGTTACGAGCAGTACTTC.

The sample holds a few counts of this clonotype. A much larger clonotype is one base distant, so this may be a read error. The V gene is TRBV6-6, the J gene TRBJ2-5, with TRBD2 matching over 10 bases. The CDR3 sequence is 15 residues long. Germline V gives CDR1 MNHNY, CDR2 SVGAGI (reference sequence). In nucleotides, the CDR3 is TGTACCAGCAGGCGTTTAGCGGGAGGTGGGGAGACCCAGTACTTC. Protein: CTSRRLAGGGETQYF.

V usage is TRBV7-9 and J usage is TRBJ2-3; D is perhaps TRBD1 (6 bases). The CDR3 spans 14 residues. V was shortened by 1 base and J by 4 bases, with 9 bases between the two germline ends. In germline, CDR1 is SEHNR, CDR2 FQNEAQ (reference sequence). The CDR3 loop is CASSLGQVSDTQYF. The CDR3 nucleotides are TGTGCCAGCAGCTTAGGACAGGTGTCAGATACGCAGTATTTT.

The gene calls are TRBV5-1 and TRBJ1-1, with 7 bases matching TRBD1. The V gene's germline CDR1 is SGHRS and CDR2 YFSETQ. The V segment lost 4 bases and the J segment 4 bases; nucleotides outside the gene matches: 10. CDR3 size: 15 residues. For the CDR3, the DNA is TGCGCCAGCAGCCCCTACCCAGGGGGGAGCACTGAAGCTTTCTTT. Translating it yields CASSPYPGGSTEAFF. Complete variable domain (other parts from reference TRBV5-1 and TRBJ1-1): KAGVTQTPRYLIKTRGQQVTLSCSPISGHRSVSWYQQTPGQGLQFLFEYFSETQRNKGNFPGRFSGRQFSNSRSEMNVSTLELGDSALYLCASSPYPGGSTEAFFGQGTRLTVV.

This clonotype was detected ten times or more. The chain has TRBV12-3 or TRBV12-4 and TRBJ2-3; 8 bases fit TRBD1. V gave up 7 bases and J gave up 1 base; unmatched junction bases: 7. The CDR3 loop spans 15 amino acids. CDR3 protein: CASNPDRGRTDTQYF. The CDR3 region has the DNA TGTGCCAGCAACCCCGACAGGGGCCGCACAGATACGCAGTATTTT.

The J gene is TRBJ2-1, the V gene TRBV24-1; D remains unclear. V lost 6 bases and J 4 bases, leaving 18 bases between the germline ends. The CDR3 is 16 amino acids. Germline CDR1 reads KGHDR; CDR2 reads SFDVKD. The CDR3 bases are TGTGCCACCAGTCAGACCCACTCCTGGGCATACAATGAGCAGTTCTTC. Its translation is CATSQTHSWAYNEQFF.

The chain carries TRBV28 and TRBJ1-5, with a weak D call TRBD1 (6 bases). Per the germline V gene, CDR1 is MDHEN and CDR2 is SYDVKM. The CDR3 has 17 residues. Trimming pared 1 base from V and 7 bases from J, leaving 20 bases between. The DNA of the CDR3 is TGTGCCAGCAGTTTATCCAGGTGGGGGCAGGCGGAACAGCCCCAGCATTTT. It specifies CASSLSRWGQAEQPQHF.

The table lists this clonotype with a few counts. A junction boundary mismatches the germline segment, possibly from a read error. The chain joins TRBV24-1 to TRBJ2-5, with TRBD2 matching 10 bases. The CDR3 contains 16 residues. Germline V gives CDR1 KGHDR, CDR2 SFDVKD. DNA of the CDR3: TGTGCCATCAGTGATCCTACTAGCGGGGCGGGAGAGACCCAGTACTTC. Translating gives CAISDPTSGAGETQYF.

The chain is built from TRBV7-2 and TRBJ2-1, with a weak D call TRBD1 (5 bases). This CDR3 is built from 12 residues. With 5 bases removed from V and 6 bases from J, the gap between germline ends came to 8 bases. CDR1 and CDR2 from the germline V gene are SGHTA and FQGNSA. The CDR3, as DNA: TGTGCCAGCAGCCGACAGCTCAATGAGCAGTTCTTC. This encodes CASSRQLNEQFF.

The chain carries TRBV18 and TRBJ2-6; D unresolved. The CDR3 totals 12 residues. Trimming stripped 4 bases from V and 4 bases from J, with 2 bases between. Germline V gene data show CDR1 as KGHSH and CDR2 as LQKENI. The DNA for the CDR3 is TGTGCCAGCTCACTGGGGGCCAACGTCCTGACTTTC. Amino acid sequence: CASSLGANVLTF.

The chain uses TRBV7-2 and TRBJ1-5; no clear D. The length of the CDR3 is 19 residues. Trimming stripped 2 bases from V and 0 bases from J, with 20 bases between. Germline CDR1 and CDR2: SGHTA and FQGNSA. The CDR3: CASSLNGKILSHSNQPQHF. CDR3 nucleotides: TGTGCCAGCAGCTTAAACGGGAAGATCTTGAGCCATAGCAATCAGCCCCAGCATTTT.

The V gene is TRBV15, the J gene TRBJ1-1; no reliable D call. CDR3 length: 14 amino acids. The germline V gene has CDR1 LNHNV and CDR2 YYDKDF (reference sequence). The V gene lost 0 bases and the J gene lost 1 base, with 6 bases spanning the gap. CDR3 bases: TGTGCCACCAGCAGAGAACACCGGAACACTGAAGCTTTCTTT. Amino acids: CATSREHRNTEAFF.

The rearrangement uses TRBV7-9 and TRBJ1-1, with D tentatively TRBD1 (5 bases). V was pared by 5 bases and J by 4 bases, with 23 bases between. Looked up from germline, CDR1 is SEHNR and CDR2 is FQNEAQ (reference sequence). This CDR3 spans 17 amino acids. Here the CDR3 DNA reads TGTGCCAGCAGCCCCGGAGCCGGTAGGGGTGGGGTCACTGAAGCTTTCTTT. It yields the protein CASSPGAGRGGVTEAFF. Drawing the rest from reference TRBV7-9 and TRBJ1-1, the complete variable domain is DTGVSQNPRHKITKRGQNVTFRCDPISEHNRLYWYRQTLGQGPEFLTYFQNEAQLEKSRLLSDRFSAERPKGSFSTLEIQRTEQGDSAMYLCASSPGAGRGGVTEAFFGQGTRLTVV.

This chain uses TRBV29-1 with TRBJ2-7, with 9 nucleotides matching TRBD1. The CDR3 totals 13 residues. CDR1 is SQVTM and CDR2 is ANQGSEA in the germline V gene. V trimming: 8 bases; J trimming: 4 bases; junction bases outside the gene matches: 9. The CDR3 nucleotides read TGCAGCCCCCTCCGGGACAGGGAATACGAGCAGTACTTC. The encoded protein is CSPLRDREYEQYF.